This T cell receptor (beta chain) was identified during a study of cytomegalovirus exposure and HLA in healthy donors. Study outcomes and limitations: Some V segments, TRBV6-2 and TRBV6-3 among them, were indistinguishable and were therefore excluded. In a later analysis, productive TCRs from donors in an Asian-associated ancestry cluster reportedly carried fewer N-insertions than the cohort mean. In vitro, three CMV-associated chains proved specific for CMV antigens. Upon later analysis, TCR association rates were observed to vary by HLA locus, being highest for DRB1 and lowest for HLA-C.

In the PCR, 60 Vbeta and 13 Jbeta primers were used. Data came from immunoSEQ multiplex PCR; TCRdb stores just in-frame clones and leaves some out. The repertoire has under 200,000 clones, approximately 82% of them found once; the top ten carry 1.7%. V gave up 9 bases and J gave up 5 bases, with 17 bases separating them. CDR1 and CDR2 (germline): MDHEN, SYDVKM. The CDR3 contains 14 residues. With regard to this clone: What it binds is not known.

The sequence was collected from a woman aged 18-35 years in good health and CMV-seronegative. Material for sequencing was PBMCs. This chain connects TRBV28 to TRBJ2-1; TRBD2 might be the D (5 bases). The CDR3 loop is CASSVSARHNEQFF. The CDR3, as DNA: TGTGCCAGTAGCGTTAGCGCCCGGCACAATGAGCAGTTCTTC.